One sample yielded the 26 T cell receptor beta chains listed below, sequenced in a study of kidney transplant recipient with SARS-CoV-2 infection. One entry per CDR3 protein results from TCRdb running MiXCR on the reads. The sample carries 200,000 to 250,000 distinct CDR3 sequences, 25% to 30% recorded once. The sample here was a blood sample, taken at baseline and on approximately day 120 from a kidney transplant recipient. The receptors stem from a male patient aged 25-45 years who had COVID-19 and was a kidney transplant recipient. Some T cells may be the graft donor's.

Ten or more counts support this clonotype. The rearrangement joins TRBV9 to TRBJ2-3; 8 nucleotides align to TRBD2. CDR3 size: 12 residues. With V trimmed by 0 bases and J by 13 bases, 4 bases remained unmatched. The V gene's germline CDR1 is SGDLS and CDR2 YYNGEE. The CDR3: CASSVDGRVEYF. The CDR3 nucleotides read TGTGCCAGCAGCGTAGACGGGAGGGTCGAGTATTTT.

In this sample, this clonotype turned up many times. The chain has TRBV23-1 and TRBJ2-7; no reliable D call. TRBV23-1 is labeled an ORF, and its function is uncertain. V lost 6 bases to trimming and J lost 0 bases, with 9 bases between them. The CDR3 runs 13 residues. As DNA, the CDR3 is TGCGCCAGCAGCTCAAAAGTCTCCTACGAGCAGTACTTC. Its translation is CASSSKVSYEQYF.

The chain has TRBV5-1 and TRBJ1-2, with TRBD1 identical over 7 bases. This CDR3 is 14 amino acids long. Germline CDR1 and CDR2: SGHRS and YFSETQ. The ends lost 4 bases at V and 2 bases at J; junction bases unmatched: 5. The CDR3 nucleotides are TGCGCCAGCAGCGACAGGGAGAGAAACTATGGCTACACCTTC. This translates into CASSDRERNYGYTF.

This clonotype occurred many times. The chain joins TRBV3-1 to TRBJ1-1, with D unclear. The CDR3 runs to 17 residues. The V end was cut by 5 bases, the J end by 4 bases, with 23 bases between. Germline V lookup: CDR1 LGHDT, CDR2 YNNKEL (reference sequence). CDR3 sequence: CASSVTAPISIRTEAFF. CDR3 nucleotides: TGTGCCAGCAGCGTCACCGCTCCCATTTCAATTCGCACTGAAGCTTTCTTT.

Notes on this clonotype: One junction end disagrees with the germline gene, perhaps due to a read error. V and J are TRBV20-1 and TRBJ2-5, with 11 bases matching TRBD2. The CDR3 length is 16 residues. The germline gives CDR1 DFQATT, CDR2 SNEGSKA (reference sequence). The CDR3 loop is CNASPAVLAGDETQYF. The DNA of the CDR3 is TGCAATGCTAGTCCCGCTGTACTAGCGGGAGATGAGACCCAGTACTTC.

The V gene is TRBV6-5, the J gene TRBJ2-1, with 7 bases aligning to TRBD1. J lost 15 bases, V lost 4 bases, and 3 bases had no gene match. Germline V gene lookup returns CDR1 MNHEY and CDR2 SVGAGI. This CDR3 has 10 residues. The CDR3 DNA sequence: TGTGCCAGCAGTTCGGGACAGCTGTTCTTC. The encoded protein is CASSSGQLFF.

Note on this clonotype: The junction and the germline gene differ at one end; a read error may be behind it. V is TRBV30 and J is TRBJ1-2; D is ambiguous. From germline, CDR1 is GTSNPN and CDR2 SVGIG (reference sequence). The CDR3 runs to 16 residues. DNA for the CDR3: TGTGCCTGGCCGCTAAGGCGTTATAGAAAGACCTATGGCCACACCTTC. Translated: CAWPLRRYRKTYGHTF.

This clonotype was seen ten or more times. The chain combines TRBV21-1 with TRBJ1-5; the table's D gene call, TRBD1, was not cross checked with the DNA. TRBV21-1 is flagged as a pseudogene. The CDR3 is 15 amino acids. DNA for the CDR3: TGTGCCAGCAGCCGACGGGACAGTAGCTACCAGCCCCAGCATTTT. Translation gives CASSRRDSSYQPQHF.

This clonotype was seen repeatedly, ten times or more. The CDR3 DNA sequence: TGCGCCAGCAGCTTGGAATCAGGGGTCTTTAACACTGAAGCTTTCTTT. Translating it yields CASSLESGVFNTEAFF. The chain carries TRBV5-1 and TRBJ1-1, with D maybe TRBD1 (6 bases). This CDR3 is 16 amino acids long. The germline V gene has CDR1 SGHRS and CDR2 YFSETQ. V was pared by 0 bases and J by 2 bases, with 14 bases between.

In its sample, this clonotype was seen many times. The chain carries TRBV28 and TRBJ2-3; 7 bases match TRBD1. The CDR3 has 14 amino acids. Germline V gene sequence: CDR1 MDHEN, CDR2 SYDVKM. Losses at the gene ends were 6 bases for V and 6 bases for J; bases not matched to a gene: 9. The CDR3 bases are TGTGCCAGCAGGGAACTCGGGACAGTGGATACGCAGTATTTT. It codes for CASRELGTVDTQYF.

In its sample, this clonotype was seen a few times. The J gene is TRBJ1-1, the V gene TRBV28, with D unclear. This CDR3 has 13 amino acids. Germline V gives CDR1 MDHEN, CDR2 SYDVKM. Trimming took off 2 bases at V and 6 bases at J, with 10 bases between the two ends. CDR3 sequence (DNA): TGTGCCAGCAGTTTAGACCCTGCCCCTGAAGCTTTCTTT. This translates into CASSLDPAPEAFF.

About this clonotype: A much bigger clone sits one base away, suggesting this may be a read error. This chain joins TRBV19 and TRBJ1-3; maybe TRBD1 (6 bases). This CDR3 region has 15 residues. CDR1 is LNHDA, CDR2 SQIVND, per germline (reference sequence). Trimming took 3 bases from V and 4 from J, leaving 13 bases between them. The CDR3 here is CASSMAGEGGNTIYF. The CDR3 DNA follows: TGTGCCAGTAGTATGGCAGGGGAAGGAGGAAACACCATATATTTT.

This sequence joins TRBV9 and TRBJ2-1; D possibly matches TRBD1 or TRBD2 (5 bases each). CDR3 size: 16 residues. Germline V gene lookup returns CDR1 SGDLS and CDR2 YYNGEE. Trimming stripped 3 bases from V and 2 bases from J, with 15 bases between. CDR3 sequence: CASSAYGTGTYNEQFF. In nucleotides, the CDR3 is TGTGCCAGCAGCGCGTACGGGACGGGGACCTACAATGAGCAGTTCTTC.

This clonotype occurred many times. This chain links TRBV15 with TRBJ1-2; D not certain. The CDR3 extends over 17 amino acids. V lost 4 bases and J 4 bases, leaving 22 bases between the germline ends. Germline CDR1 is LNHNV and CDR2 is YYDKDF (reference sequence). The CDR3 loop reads CATSIRRRCGKTYGYTF. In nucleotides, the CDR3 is TGTGCCACCAGCATACGCCGAAGGTGTGGAAAGACCTATGGCTACACCTTC.

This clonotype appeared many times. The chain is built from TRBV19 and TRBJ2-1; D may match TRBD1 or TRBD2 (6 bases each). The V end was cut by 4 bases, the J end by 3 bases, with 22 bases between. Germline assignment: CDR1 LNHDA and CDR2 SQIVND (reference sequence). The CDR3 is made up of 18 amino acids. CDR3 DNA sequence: TGTGCCAGTAGTACGAATATTGGGGGGCGGGGTCGCTACAATGAGCAGTTCTTC. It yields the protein CASSTNIGGRGRYNEQFF.

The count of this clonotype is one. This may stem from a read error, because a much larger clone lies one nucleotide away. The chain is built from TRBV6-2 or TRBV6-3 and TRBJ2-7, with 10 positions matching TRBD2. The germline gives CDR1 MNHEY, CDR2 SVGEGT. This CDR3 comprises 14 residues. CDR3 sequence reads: CASSSGTSADEQCF. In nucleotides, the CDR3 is TGTGCCAGCAGTTCCGGGACTAGCGCCGACGAGCAGTGCTTC.

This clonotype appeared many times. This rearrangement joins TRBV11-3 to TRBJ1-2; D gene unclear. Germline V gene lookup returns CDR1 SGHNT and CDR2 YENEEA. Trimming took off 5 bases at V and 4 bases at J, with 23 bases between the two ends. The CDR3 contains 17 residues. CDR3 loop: CASSQVCDLGKTYGYTF. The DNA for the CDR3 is TGTGCCAGCAGCCAAGTATGCGATCTCGGAAAGACCTATGGCTACACCTTC.

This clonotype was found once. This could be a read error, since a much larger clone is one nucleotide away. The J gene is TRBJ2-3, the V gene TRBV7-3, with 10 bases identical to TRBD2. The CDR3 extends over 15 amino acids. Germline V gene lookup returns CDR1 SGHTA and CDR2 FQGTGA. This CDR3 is CASSLLAGVTDAQYF. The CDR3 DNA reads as TGTGCCAGCAGCCTGCTAGCGGGAGTTACAGATGCGCAGTATTTT.

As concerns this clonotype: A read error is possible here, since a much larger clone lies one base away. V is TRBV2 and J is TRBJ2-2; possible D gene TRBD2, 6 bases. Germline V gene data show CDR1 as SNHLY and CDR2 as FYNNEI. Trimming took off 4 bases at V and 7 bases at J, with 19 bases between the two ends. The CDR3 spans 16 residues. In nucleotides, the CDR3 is TGTGCCAGCAGTGGAGGAGGGGCTAGCGTTGGCGGGGAGCTGTTTTTT. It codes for CASSGGGASVGGELFF.

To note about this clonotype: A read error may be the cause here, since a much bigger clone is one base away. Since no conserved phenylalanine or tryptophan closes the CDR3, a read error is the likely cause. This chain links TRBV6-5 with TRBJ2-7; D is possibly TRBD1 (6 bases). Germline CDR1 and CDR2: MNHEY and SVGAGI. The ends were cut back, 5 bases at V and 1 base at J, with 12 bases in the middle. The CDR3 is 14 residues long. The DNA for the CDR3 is TGTGCCAGCAGTGAGACAGGATATTCCTACGAGCAGTACGCC. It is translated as CASSETGYSYEQYA.

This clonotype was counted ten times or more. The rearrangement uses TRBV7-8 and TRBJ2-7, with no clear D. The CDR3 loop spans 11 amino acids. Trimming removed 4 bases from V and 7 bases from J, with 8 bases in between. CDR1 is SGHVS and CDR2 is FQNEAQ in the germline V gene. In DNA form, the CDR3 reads TGTGCCAGCAGCTCGAACCAAGAGCAGTACTTC. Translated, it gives CASSSNQEQYF.

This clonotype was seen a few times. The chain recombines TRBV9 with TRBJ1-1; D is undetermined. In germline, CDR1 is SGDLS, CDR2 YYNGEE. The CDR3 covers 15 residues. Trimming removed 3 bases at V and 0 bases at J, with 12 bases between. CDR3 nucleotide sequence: TGTGCCAGCAGCGCCAGCGGATTTATGAACACTGAAGCTTTCTTT. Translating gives CASSASGFMNTEAFF.

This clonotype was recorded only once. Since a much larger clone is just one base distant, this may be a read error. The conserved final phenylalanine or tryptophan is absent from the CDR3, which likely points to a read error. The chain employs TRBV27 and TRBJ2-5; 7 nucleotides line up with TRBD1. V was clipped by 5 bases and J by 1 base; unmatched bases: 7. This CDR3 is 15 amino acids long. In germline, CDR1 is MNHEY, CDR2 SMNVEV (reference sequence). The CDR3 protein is CASSRRTGRQETQYS. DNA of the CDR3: TGTGCCAGCAGTCGACGGACAGGTCGCCAAGAGACCCAGTACTCC.

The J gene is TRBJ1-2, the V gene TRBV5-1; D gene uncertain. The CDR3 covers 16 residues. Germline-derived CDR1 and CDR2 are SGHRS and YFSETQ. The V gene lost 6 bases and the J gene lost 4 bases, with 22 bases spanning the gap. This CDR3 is CASIWISVRKTYGYTF. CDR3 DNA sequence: TGCGCCAGCATATGGATATCGGTTCGAAAGACCTATGGCTACACCTTC.

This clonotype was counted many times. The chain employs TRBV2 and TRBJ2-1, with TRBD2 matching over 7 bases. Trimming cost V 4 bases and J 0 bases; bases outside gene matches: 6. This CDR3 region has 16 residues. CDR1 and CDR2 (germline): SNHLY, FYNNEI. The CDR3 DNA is TGTGCCAGCAGTGGGGGTGGCGGGAGCTCCTACAATGAGCAGTTCTTC. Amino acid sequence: CASSGGGGSSYNEQFF.

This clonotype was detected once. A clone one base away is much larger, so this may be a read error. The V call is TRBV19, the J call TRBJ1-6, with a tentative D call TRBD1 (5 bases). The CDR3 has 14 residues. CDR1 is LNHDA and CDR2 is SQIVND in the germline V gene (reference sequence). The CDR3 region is CASRDSFDSSPLRF. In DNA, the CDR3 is TGTGCCAGTAGAGACAGTTTCGATAGTTCACCCCTCCGCTTT.